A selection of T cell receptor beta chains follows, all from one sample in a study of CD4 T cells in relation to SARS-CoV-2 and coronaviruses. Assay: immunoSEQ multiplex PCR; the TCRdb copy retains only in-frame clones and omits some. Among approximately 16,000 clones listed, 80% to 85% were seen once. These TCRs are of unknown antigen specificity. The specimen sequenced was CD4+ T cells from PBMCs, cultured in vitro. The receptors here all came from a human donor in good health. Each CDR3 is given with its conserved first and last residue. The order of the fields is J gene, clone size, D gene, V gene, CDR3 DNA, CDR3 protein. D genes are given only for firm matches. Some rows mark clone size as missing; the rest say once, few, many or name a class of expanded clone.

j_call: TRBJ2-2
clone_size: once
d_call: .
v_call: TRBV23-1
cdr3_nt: TGCGCCAGCAGTCATCTAATACGGGGAACCGGGGAGCTGTTTTTT
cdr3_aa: CASSHLIRGTGELFF

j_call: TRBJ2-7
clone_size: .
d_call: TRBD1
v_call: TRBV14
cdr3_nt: TGTGCCAGCAGCCAGGGGACAGGGGACGAGCAGTACTTC
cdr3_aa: CASSQGTGDEQYF

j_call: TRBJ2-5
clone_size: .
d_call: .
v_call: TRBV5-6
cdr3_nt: TGTGCCAGCAGCTTCAGGGGGGGCCAAGAGACCCAGTACTTC
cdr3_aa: CASSFRGGQETQYF

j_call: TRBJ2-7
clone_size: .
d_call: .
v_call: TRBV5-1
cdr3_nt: TGCGCCAGCAGCTTGGGGGGGATCCCCTACGAGCAGTACTTC
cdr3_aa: CASSLGGIPYEQYF

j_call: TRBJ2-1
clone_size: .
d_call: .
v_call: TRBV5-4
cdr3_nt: TGTGCCAGCAGCTTGTCGCTCGGGAGAGAGCAGTTCTTC
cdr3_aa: CASSLSLGREQFF

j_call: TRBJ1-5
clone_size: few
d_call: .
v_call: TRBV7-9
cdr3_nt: TGTGCCAGCAGCCCCTCAGGGACTCAGCCCCAGCATTTT
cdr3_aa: CASSPSGTQPQHF

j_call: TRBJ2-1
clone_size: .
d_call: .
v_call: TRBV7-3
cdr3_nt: TGTGCCAGCAGCCGGGACTCCTACGTCTACAATGAGCAGTTCTTC
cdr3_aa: CASSRDSYVYNEQFF

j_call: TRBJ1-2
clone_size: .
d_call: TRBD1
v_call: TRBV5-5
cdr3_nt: TGTGCCAGCAGCATAACCTCGGCGGGACAGGACAATGGCTACACCTTC
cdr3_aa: CASSITSAGQDNGYTF

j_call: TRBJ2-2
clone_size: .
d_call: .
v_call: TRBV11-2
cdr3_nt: TGTGCCAGCAGCCTAGGGGGGCTTGTAAACACCGGGGAGCTGTTTTTT
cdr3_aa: CASSLGGLVNTGELFF

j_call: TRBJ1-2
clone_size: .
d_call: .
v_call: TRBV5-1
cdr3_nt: TGCGCCAGCAGAGGATTCACGGACTATGGCTACACCTTC
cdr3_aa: CASRGFTDYGYTF

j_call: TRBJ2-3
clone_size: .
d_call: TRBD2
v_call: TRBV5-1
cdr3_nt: TGCGCCAGCAGCCTTAGCGGGAGACACACAGATACGCAGTATTTT
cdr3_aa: CASSLSGRHTDTQYF

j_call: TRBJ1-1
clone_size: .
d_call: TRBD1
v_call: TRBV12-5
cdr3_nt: TGTGCTAGTGGTTTGGAACAGGGGATGCCCACTGAAGCTTTCTTT
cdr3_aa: CASGLEQGMPTEAFF

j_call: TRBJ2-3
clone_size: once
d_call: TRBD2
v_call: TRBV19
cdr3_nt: TGTGCCAGTAGTACCCTAGCGGGGCCACCCTCAGATACGCAGTATTTT
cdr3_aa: CASSTLAGPPSDTQYF

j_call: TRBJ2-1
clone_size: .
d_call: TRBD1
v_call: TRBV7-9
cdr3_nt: TGTGCCAGCAGCTTAGCCCTCACCTACAGGGGGATAGCTTCGAATGAGCAGTTCTTC
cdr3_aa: CASSLALTYRGIASNEQFF

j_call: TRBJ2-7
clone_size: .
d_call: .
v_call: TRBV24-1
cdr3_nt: TGTGCCACCAGTGATTCCCGGCGGGGCCACTACGAGCAGTACTTC
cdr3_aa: CATSDSRRGHYEQYF

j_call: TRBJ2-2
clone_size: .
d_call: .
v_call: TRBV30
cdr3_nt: TGTGCCTGGAGTGTGCCGAGCACCGGGGAGCTGTTTTTT
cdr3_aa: CAWSVPSTGELFF

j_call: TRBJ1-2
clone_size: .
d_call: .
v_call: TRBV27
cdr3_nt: TGTGCCAGCAGTTACGGACGTGGGACCAACTATGGCTACACCTTC
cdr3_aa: CASSYGRGTNYGYTF